This T cell receptor (beta chain) was captured in a study of blood T cell repertoires in COVID-19. Across the study: The United States, Italy and Spain supplied acute and convalescent COVID-19 samples. Sample material is recorded as cDNA or gDNA derived from T cells, B-cell-depleted T cells, or PBMCs.

The CDR3 runs 14 residues. Trimming cost V 5 bases and J 6 bases; bases outside gene matches: 3. Per the germline V gene, CDR1 is KGHSH and CDR2 is LQKENI. Followed over time, Seattle patients had been enrolled while infection was active. The authors' processing: The authors estimated nucleated cell counts from reference gene primer amplification. Repertoires were generated with immunoSEQ multiplex PCR, while TCRdb's copy carries only in-frame clones and drops some. V and J calls and clone size are copied from that table; D and trimming were computed from the DNA. The sample lists over 200,000 clones, approximately 90% occurring once.

The rearrangement uses TRBV18 and TRBJ2-2; 10 bases are shared with TRBD2. The sample comprised peripheral blood. The source of this sequence is a man aged 55 to 70 with COVID-19, enrolled during active disease. In nucleotides, the CDR3 is TGTGCCAGCTCATCGCTAGCGGGAGCCGGGGAGCTGTTTTTT. It translates to CASSSLAGAGELFF.